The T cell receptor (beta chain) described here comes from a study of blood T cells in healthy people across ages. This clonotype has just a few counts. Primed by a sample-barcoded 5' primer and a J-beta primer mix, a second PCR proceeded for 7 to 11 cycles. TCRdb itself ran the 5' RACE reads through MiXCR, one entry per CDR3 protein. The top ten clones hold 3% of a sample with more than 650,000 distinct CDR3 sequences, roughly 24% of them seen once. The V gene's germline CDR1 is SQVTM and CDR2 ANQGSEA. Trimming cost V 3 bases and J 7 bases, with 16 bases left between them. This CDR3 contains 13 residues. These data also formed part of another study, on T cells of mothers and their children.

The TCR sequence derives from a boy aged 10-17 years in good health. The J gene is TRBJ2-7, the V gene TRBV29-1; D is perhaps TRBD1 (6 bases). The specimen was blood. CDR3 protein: CSVEYRVGGEQYF. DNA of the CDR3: TGCAGCGTTGAGTACAGGGTCGGCGGGGAGCAGTACTTC.